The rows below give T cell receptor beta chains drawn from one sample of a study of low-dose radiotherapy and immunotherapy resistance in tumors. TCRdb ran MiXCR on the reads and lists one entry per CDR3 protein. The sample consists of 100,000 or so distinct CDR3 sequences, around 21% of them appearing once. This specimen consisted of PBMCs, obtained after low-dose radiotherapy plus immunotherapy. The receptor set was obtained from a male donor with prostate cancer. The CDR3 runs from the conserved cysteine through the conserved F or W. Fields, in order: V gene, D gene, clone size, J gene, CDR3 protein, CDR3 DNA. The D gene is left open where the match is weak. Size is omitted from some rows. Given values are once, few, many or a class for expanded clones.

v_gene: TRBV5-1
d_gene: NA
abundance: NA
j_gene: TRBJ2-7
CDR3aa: CASSILRGESNEQYF
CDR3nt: TGCGCCAGCAGCATCCTAAGGGGGGAGAGCAACGAGCAGTACTTC

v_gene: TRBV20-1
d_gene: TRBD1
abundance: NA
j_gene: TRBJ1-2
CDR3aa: CSAKTTGTVLYGYTF
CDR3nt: TGCAGTGCAAAAACTACCGGGACAGTACTCTATGGCTACACCTTC

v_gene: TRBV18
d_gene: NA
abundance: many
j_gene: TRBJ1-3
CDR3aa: CASSPASGNTIYF
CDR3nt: TGTGCCAGCTCACCGGCCTCTGGAAACACCATATATTTT

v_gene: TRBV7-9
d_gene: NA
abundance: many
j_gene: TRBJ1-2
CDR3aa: CASSLAEGRAVSGYTF
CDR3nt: TGTGCCAGCAGCTTAGCGGAGGGCAGGGCGGTCTCTGGCTACACCTTC

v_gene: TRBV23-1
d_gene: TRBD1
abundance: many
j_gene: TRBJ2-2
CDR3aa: CASSQWTGNTGELFF
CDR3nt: TGCGCCAGCAGTCAATGGACAGGGAACACCGGGGAGCTGTTTTTT

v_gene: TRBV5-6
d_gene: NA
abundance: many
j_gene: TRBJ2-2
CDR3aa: CASSFVLSGELFF
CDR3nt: TGTGCCAGCAGTTTTGTCTTATCCGGGGAGCTGTTTTTT

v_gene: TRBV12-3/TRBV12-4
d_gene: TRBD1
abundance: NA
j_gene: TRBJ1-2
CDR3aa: CASTSFGGDRGRYGYTF
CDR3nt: TGTGCCAGCACCTCATTCGGTGGGGACAGGGGCCGCTATGGCTACACCTTC

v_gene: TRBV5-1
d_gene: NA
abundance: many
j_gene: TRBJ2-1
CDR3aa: CASSPDRYNEQFF
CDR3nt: TGCGCCAGCAGCCCGGACCGCTACAATGAGCAGTTCTTC

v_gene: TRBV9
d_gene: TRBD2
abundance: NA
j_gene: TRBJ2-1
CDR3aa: CASSPLAGLNEQFF
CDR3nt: TGTGCCAGCAGCCCCCTAGCGGGACTTAATGAGCAGTTCTTC

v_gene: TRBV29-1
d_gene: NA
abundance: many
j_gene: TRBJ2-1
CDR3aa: CSVEWGPYNEQFF
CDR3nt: TGCAGCGTTGAGTGGGGCCCGTACAATGAGCAGTTCTTC

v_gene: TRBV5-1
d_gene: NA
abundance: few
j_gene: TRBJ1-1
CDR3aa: CASSLQNGAPEAFF
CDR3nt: TGCGCCAGCAGCTTGCAAAATGGGGCCCCTGAAGCTTTCTTT

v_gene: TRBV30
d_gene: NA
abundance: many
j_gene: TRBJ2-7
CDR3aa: CAWGTRWFSEQYF
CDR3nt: TGTGCCTGGGGGACCAGATGGTTCAGCGAGCAGTACTTC

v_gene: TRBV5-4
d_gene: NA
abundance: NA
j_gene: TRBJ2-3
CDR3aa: CASSPTGHLTDTRYF
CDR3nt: TGTGCCAGCAGTCCTACAGGGCATCTCACAGATACGCGGTATTTT

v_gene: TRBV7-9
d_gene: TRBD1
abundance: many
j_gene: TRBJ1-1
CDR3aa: CASSRTDTKTGLAFF
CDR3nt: TGTGCCAGCAGCCGGACGGACACGAAGACAGGGCTAGCTTTCTTT

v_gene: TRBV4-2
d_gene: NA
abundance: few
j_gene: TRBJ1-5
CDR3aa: CASSQEGRAASQHF
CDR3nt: TGTGCCAGCAGCCAAGAGGGCAGGGCCGCGTCCCAGCATTTT

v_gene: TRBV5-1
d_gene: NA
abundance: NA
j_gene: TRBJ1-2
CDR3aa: CACSLDGYGYTF
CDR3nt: TGCGCCTGCAGCTTGGACGGTTATGGCTACACCTTC

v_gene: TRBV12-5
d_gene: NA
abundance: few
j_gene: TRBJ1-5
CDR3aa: CASGLGRGVGQPQHF
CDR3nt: TGTGCTAGTGGTTTGGGCAGGGGCGTCGGTCAGCCCCAGCATTTT

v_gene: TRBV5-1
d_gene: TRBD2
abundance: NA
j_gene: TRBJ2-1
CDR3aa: CASSLTSGPNEQFF
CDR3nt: TGCGCCAGCAGCTTGACTAGCGGGCCGAATGAGCAGTTCTTC

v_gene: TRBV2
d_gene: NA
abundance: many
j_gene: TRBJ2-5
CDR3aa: CASSGGTQYF
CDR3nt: TGTGCCAGCAGTGGAGGGACCCAGTACTTC

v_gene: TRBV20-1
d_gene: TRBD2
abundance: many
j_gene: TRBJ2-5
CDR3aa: CSALYGGGFQETQYF
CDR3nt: TGCAGTGCCCTCTACGGGGGGGGTTTCCAAGAGACCCAGTACTTC

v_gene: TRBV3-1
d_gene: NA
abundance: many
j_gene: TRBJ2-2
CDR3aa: CASSQGQPTGELFF
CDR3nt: TGTGCCAGCAGCCAAGGACAGCCCACCGGGGAGCTGTTTTTT

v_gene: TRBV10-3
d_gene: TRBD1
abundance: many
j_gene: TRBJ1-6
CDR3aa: CAISAEQGQRNSPLHF
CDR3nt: TGTGCCATCAGTGCGGAACAGGGGCAGAGGAATTCACCCCTCCACTTT

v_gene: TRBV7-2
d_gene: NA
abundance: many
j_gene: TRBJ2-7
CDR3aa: CASSLKGVSYEQYF
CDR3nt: TGTGCCAGCAGCCTAAAGGGGGTGTCCTACGAGCAGTACTTC

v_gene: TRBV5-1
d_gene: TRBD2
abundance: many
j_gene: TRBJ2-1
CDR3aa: CASSLNLAGANNEQFF
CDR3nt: TGCGCCAGCAGCTTGAACCTAGCGGGGGCCAACAATGAGCAGTTCTTC

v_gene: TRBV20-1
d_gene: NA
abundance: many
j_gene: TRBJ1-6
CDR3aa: CSAPTPGNSPLHF
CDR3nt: TGCAGTGCTCCAACTCCAGGGAATTCACCCCTCCACTTT

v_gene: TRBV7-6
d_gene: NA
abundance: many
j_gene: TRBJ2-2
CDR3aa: CASSARGWSGELFF
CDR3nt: TGTGCCAGCAGCGCACGAGGATGGTCCGGGGAGCTGTTTTTT

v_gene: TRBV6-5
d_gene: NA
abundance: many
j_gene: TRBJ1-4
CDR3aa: CATRAPRVNEKLFF
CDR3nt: TGTGCCACCAGGGCCCCCAGGGTAAATGAAAAACTGTTTTTT

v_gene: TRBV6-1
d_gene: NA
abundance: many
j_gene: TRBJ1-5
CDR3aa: CAHRRGRRQNQPQHF
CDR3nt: TGTGCCCACCGGCGGGGCAGGCGACAAAATCAGCCCCAGCATTTT

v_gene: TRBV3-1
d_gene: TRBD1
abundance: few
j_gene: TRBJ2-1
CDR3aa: CASSQGGGTGGIETPYNEQFF
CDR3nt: TGTGCCAGCAGCCAAGGGGGTGGGACAGGGGGGATAGAAACACCCTACAATGAGCAGTTCTTC

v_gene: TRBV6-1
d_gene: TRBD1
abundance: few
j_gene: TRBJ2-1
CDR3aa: CASSPHDRGSYNEQFF
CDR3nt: TGTGCCAGCAGTCCTCATGACAGGGGGTCATACAATGAGCAGTTCTTC

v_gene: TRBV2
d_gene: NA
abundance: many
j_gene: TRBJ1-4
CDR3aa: CASSEAEDSIDEKLFF
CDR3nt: TGTGCCAGCAGTGAAGCTGAAGACAGTATAGATGAAAAACTGTTTTTT

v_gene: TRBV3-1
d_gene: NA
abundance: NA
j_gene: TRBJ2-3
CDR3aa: CASKPTASTDTQYF
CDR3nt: TGTGCCAGCAAACCGACAGCCAGCACAGATACGCAGTATTTT

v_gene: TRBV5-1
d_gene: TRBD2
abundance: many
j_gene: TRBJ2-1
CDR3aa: CASSSGGTYNEQFF
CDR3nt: TGCGCCAGCAGCTCCGGGGGGACCTACAATGAGCAGTTCTTC

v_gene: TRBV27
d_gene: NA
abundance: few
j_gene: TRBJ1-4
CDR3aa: CASSLDRPGELFF
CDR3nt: TGTGCCAGCAGTTTAGATCGCCCCGGGGAACTGTTTTTT

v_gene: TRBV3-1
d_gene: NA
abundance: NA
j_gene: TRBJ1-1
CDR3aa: CASTGPAGAFF
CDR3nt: TGTGCCAGCACCGGGCCCGCCGGGGCTTTCTTT

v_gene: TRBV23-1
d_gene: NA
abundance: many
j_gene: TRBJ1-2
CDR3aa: CARLKEWTGGYTF
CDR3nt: TGCGCCAGACTAAAAGAGTGGACCGGTGGCTACACCTTC

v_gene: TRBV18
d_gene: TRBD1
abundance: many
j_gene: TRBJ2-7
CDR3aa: CASSLAPGGLSYEQYF
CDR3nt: TGTGCCAGCTCACTAGCCCCAGGGGGCCTTTCCTACGAGCAGTACTTC

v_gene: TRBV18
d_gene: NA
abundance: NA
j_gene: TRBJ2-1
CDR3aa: CASSSRTVEQFF
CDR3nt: TGTGCCAGCTCATCCCGGACAGTAGAGCAGTTCTTC

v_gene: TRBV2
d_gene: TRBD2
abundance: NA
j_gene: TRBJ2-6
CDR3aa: CASSEGGDSSGANVLTF
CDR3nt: TGTGCCAGCAGTGAGGGGGGGGACTCCTCTGGGGCCAACGTCCTGACTTTC

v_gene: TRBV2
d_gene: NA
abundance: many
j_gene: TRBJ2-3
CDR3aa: CASGGRATDTQYF
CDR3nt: TGTGCCTCCGGGGGCAGGGCCACAGATACGCAGTATTTT

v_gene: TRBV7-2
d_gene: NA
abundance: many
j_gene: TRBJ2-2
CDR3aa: CASSPQGFNTGELFF
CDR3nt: TGTGCCAGCAGCCCTCAGGGATTTAACACCGGGGAGCTGTTTTTT

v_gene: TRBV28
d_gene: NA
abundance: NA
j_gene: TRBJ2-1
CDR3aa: CASSLGGRYNEQFF
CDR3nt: TGTGCCAGCAGTTTAGGTGGACGGTACAATGAGCAGTTCTTC

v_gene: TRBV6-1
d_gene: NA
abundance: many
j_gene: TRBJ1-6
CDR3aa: CASREMFYNSPLHF
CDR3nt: TGTGCCAGCAGAGAAATGTTCTATAATTCACCCCTCCACTTT